This T cell receptor (beta chain) was captured in a study of cytomegalovirus exposure and HLA in healthy donors. Study results and limitations: There were 150 to 200 TCR beta chains listed as cytomegalovirus-associated. Previously analyzed data showed that most TCR beta V segments were productive at a frequency of about 90% or about 30%. TCR beta sequences reportedly predicted most subjects' HLA-A and HLA-B alleles accurately.

Germline V gives CDR1 SGDLS, CDR2 YYNGEE. V was clipped by 2 bases and J by 3 bases; unmatched bases: 2. The CDR3 contains 15 residues. PCR was performed using 60 Vbeta and 13 Jbeta primers. TCRdb's table, derived via immunoSEQ multiplex PCR, lists solely in-frame clones and lacks some. The repertoire holds 76,000 or so clones, with over 65% as singletons. Note on this clone: Antigen specificity is unknown.

The chain combines TRBV9 with TRBJ2-2; 9 nucleotides agree with TRBD2. The receptor's source is a woman in her forties in good health and CMV-seropositive. The sequencing sample was made of PBMCs. The CDR3 DNA is TGTGCCAGCAGCGTTCGCGGGAGGGACACCGGGGAGCTGTTTTTT. As protein: CASSVRGRDTGELFF.